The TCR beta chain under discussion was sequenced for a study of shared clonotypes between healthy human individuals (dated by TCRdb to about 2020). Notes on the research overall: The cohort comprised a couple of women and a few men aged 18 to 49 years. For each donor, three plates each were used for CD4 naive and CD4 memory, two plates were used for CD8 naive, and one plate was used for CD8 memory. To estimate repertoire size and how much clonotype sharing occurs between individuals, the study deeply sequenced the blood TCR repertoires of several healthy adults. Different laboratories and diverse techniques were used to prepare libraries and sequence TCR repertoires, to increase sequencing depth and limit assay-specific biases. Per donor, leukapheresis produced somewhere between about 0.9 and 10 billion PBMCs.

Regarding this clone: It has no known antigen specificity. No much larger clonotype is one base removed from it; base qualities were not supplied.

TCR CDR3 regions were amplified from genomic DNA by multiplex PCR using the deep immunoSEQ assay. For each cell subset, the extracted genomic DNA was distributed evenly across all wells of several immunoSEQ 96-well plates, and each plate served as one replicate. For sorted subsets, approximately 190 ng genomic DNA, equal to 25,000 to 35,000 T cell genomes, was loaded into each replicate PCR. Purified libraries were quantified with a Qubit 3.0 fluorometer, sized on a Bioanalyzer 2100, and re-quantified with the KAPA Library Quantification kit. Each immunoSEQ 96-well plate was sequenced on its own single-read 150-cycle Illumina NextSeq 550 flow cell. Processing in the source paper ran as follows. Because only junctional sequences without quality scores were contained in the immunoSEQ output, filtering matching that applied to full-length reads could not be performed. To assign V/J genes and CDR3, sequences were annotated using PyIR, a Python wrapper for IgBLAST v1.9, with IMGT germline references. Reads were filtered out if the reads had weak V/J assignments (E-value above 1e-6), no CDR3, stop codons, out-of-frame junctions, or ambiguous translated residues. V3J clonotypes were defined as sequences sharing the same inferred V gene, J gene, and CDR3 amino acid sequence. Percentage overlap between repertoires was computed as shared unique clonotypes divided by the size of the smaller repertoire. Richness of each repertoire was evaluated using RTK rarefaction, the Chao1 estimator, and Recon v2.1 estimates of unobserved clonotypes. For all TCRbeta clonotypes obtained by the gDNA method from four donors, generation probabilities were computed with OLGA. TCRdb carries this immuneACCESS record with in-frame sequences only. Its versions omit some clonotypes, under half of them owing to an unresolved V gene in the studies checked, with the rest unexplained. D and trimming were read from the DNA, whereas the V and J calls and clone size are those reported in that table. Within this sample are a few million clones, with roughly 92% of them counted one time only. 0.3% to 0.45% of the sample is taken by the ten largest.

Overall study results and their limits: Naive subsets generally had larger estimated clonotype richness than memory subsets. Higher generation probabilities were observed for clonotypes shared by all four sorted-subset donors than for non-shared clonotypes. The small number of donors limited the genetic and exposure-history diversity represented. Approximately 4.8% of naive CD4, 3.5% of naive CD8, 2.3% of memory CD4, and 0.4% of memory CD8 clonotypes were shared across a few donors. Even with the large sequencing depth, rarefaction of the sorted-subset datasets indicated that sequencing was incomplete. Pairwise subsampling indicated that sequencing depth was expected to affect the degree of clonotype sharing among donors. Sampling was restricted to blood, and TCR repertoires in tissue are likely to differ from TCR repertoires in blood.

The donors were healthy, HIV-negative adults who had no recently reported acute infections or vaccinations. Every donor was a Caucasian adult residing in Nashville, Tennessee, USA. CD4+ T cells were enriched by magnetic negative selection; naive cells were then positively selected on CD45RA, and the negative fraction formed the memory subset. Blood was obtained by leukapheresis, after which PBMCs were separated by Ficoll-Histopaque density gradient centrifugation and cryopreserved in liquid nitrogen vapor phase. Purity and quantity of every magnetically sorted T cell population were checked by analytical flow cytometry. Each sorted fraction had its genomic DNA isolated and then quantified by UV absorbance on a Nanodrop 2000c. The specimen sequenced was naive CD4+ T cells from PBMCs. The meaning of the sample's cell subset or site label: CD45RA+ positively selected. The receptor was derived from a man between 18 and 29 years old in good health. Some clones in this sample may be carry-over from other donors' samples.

CDR3 loop: CASSRQVLNNEQFF. The sequenced DNA is TGTGCCAGCAGTCGACAGGTGCTAAATAATGAGCAGTTCTTC. The chain uses TRBV6-1 and TRBJ2-1; perhaps TRBD1 is the D gene, with 6 bases matching. The CDR3 sequence holds 14 residues, the cysteine and phenylalanine included. CDR3 DNA only is kept here, 42 bases in frame from base 1. V loses 5 bases of germline sequence and J loses 7 bases, and the interval between the two ends is 15 bases. Taken from the germline V gene, the CDR1 and CDR2 loops are MNHNS and SASEGT.